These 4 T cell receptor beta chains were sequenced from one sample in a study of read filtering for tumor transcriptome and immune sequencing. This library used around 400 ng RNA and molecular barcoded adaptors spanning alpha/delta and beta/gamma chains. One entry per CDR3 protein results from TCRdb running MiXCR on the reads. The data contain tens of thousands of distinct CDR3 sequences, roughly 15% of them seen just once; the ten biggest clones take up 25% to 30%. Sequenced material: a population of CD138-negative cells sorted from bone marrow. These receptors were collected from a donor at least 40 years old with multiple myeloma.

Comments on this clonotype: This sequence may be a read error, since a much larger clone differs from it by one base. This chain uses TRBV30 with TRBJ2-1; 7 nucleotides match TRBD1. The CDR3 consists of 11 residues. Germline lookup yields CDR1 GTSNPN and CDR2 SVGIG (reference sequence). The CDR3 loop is CAWRTGFERFF. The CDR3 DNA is TGTGCCTGGAGGACAGGGTTCGAGCGGTTCTTC.

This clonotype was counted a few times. CDR3 residues: CSSRGENTGELFF. The DNA of the CDR3 is TGCAGCTCCCGGGGGGAGAACACCGGGGAGCTGTTTTTT. The chain employs TRBV29-1 and TRBJ2-2; TRBD2 matches 7 bases. This CDR3 comprises 13 residues. The germline V gene has CDR1 SQVTM and CDR2 ANQGSEA. The V segment lost 8 bases and the J segment 1 base; nucleotides outside the gene matches: 4.

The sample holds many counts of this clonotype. DNA for the CDR3: TGTGCCAGCAGTTACGGGGGGGCCCCCTACGAGCAGTACTTC. Amino acid sequence: CASSYGGAPYEQYF. The J gene is TRBJ2-7, the V gene TRBV6-5, with D tentatively TRBD2 (7 bases). V lost 2 bases, J lost 2 bases, and 10 bases lay in between. Germline CDR1 MNHEY, CDR2 SVGAGI. This CDR3 comprises 14 residues.

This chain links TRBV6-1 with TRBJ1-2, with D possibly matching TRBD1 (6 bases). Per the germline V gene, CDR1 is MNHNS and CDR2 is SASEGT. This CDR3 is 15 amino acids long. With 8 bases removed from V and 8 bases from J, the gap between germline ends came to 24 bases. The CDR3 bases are TGTGCCAGCTTCGAGGGAGCGACAGGCCCCCGGGGCTACACCTTC. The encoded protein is CASFEGATGPRGYTF.